The next 5 T cell receptor beta chains were all read from a single sample in a study of shared clonotypes between healthy human individuals. Using immunoSEQ multiplex PCR, the repertoire was profiled, and TCRdb retains in-frame clones only, with some absent. The sample shows about 360,000 clones, around four fifths of them seen only once. Sequenced sample: memory CD4+ T cells sorted from blood. Subset described: CD45RA-negative fraction. The receptors were sampled from a man aged 30 to 45 in good health.

V gene TRBV2 combines with J gene TRBJ1-4, with D possibly being TRBD1 (5 bases). Germline-derived CDR1 and CDR2 are SNHLY and FYNNEI. Trimming took off 1 base at V and 8 bases at J, with 14 bases between the two ends. The length of the CDR3 is 15 residues. In nucleotides, the CDR3 is TGTGCCAGCAGTGAAGTGAGGGGTGGAGGAGAAAAACTGTTTTTT. It translates to CASSEVRGGGEKLFF.

There are a few counts of this clone. The likely explanation is a read error, given a far larger clone one base away. The CDR3 bases are TGTGCCTGGGCCCCTCTAGGGGAGACCCAGTACTTC. Translated: CAWAPLGETQYF. V is TRBV30 and J is TRBJ2-5; no clear D. Trimming stripped 5 bases from V and 5 bases from J, with 12 bases between. The V gene's germline CDR1 is GTSNPN and CDR2 SVGIG (reference sequence). The CDR3 is 12 amino acids.

V usage is TRBV7-2 and J usage is TRBJ2-3; D unresolved. Trimming took off 5 bases at V and 0 bases at J, with 6 bases between the two ends. The CDR3 runs to 13 residues. The germline CDR1 and CDR2 sequences are SGHTA and FQGNSA. CDR3 loop: CASSLHSTDTQYF. CDR3 DNA: TGTGCCAGCAGCCTCCATAGCACAGATACGCAGTATTTT.

The CDR3 region has the DNA TGTGCCATCAGTGAGCGGGAAGAGACCCAGTACTTC. Amino acid sequence: CAISEREETQYF. V usage is TRBV10-3 and J usage is TRBJ2-5; D call uncertain. V was shortened by 2 bases and J by 3 bases, with 4 bases between the two germline ends. Germline-derived CDR1 and CDR2 are ENHRY and SYGVKD. This CDR3 spans 12 amino acids.

V usage is TRBV9 and J usage is TRBJ2-1; D unresolved. CDR3 size: 13 residues. V was clipped by 4 bases and J by 4 bases, with 9 bases between them. Germline CDR1 is SGDLS and CDR2 is YYNGEE. The CDR3 is CASSPRDYNEQFF. The DNA of the CDR3 is TGTGCCAGCAGCCCAAGAGATTACAATGAGCAGTTCTTC.